The source of this TCR beta chain is a study of blood T cell repertoires in COVID-19. Study-wide background: Both acute and convalescent COVID-19 samples were obtained from the United States, Italy and Spain. T cells, B-cell-depleted T cells, or PBMCs supplied cDNA or gDNA.

This clone was seen a single time. As handled by the study authors: Estimated nucleated cell counts came from reference gene primer amplification. Some clones are missing from TCRdb's copy, which holds only in-frame ones; the method was immunoSEQ multiplex PCR. V and J calls and clone size follow that table, whereas D and trimming were derived from the DNA. This table holds 75,000 to 85,000 clones, 80% to 90% found once. The CDR3 extends over 14 amino acids. The V gene's germline CDR1 is MNHNS and CDR2 SASEGT. V dropped 3 bases and J dropped 3 bases, with 12 bases sitting between them. The gene calls are TRBV6-1 and TRBJ2-7; tentative D call: TRBD2 (6 bases). The receptor was derived from a human donor in a cohort sampled during active COVID-19. The specimen was peripheral blood. Here the CDR3 DNA reads TGTGCCAGCAGTGACGCGGGACTGATCTACGAGCAGTACTTC. This codes for CASSDAGLIYEQYF.